This is a list of T cell receptor beta chains from one sample in a study of T cell repertoires in cytomegalovirus infection. Antigens for these TCRs are unknown. TCRdb independently ran MiXCR on the reads; one entry per CDR3 protein. The sample lists hundreds of thousands of distinct CDR3 sequences, 25% to 35% occurring once. Sequenced material: cultured PBMCs, taken from culture after CMV antigen stimulation. The receptors here all came from a human donor in good health (CMV status not recorded). Some clones in this sample may be carry-over from other donors' samples. Both conserved end residues are part of each CDR3. The D gene is left open where the match is weak. Clone size appears in some rows only: once, few, many, or a class for an expanded clone.

.,TRBJ1-1,.,TRBV12-3/TRBV12-4,CAAAGPGAEAFF,TGTGCCGCAGCAGGGCCTGGCGCTGAAGCTTTCTTT
.,TRBJ2-3,.,TRBV7-2,CASGGGERDTQYF,TGTGCCAGCGGAGGGGGGGAAAGAGATACGCAGTATTTT
TRBD1,TRBJ1-2,.,TRBV12-3/TRBV12-4,CASSRSLGQNYGYTF,TGTGCCAGCAGTCGAAGCCTGGGACAGAACTATGGCTACACCTTC
.,TRBJ1-2,.,TRBV5-6,CASSSFHTGLNYGYTF,TGTGCCAGCAGTTCGTTTCACACAGGACTTAACTATGGCTACACCTTC
.,TRBJ1-1,.,TRBV19,CASSINRDTEAFF,TGTGCCAGTAGTATTAACAGGGACACTGAAGCTTTCTTT
TRBD1,TRBJ2-6,few,TRBV6-1,CASSLTGEPSGANVLTF,TGTGCCAGCAGCCTGACAGGGGAACCCTCTGGGGCCAACGTCCTGACTTTC
TRBD2,TRBJ2-1,.,TRBV18,CASSPPREVDEQFF,TGTGCCAGCTCACCACCCCGGGAGGTGGATGAGCAGTTCTTC
TRBD2,TRBJ2-1,few,TRBV20-1,CSAPGRTSIDEQFF,TGCAGTGCCCCCGGACGGACTAGCATCGATGAGCAGTTCTTC
.,TRBJ2-1,.,TRBV29-1,CSVETRGYNEQFF,TGCAGCGTTGAAACCCGGGGGTACAATGAGCAGTTCTTC
.,TRBJ2-1,many,TRBV11-3,CASSLAQGGSLSYNEQFF,TGTGCCAGCAGCTTAGCCCAGGGGGGAAGCCTCTCCTACAATGAGCAGTTCTTC
.,TRBJ2-3,.,TRBV11-3,CASSFQGSTDTQYF,TGTGCCAGCAGCTTTCAGGGAAGCACAGATACGCAGTATTTT
.,TRBJ2-7,.,TRBV7-9,CASSLGGLDEQYF,TGTGCCAGCAGCCTCGGGGGCCTGGACGAGCAGTACTTC
.,TRBJ2-2,.,TRBV7-9,CASPPRGAPGELFF,TGTGCCAGCCCCCCTCGGGGGGCCCCCGGGGAGCTGTTTTTT
.,TRBJ2-1,many,TRBV6-1,CASRRVQEYNEQFF,TGTGCCAGCAGAAGGGTACAAGAGTACAATGAGCAGTTCTTC
TRBD2,TRBJ2-1,few,TRBV12-5,CASGPPSGPTNEQFF,TGTGCTAGTGGTCCACCTAGCGGACCTACCAATGAGCAGTTCTTC
.,TRBJ2-1,.,TRBV24-1,CATTGGWGNEQFF,TGTGCCACCACGGGGGGCTGGGGGAATGAGCAGTTCTTC
TRBD1,TRBJ1-4,.,TRBV12-3/TRBV12-4,CASSPTTGVGEKLFF,TGTGCCAGCAGTCCAACGACAGGGGTTGGTGAAAAACTGTTTTTT
.,TRBJ1-1,few,TRBV7-9,CASRAGMVNTEAFF,TGTGCCAGCAGAGCCGGGATGGTGAACACTGAAGCTTTCTTT
.,TRBJ2-7,few,TRBV7-2,CASSKLTGTGQYF,TGTGCCAGCAGCAAACTAACAGGGACGGGGCAGTACTTC
TRBD1,TRBJ1-2,many,TRBV11-1,CASSPEGQGGYTF,TGTGCCAGCAGCCCTGAAGGACAGGGCGGCTACACCTTC
.,TRBJ1-5,few,TRBV19,CASRRLEWNQPQHF,TGTGCCAGTAGGCGTTTAGAGTGGAATCAGCCCCAGCATTTT
.,TRBJ1-1,few,TRBV28,CASSFIGGFGPTEAFF,TGTGCCAGCAGTTTTATTGGGGGATTTGGGCCCACTGAAGCTTTCTTT
.,TRBJ2-5,.,TRBV11-2,CASSLDMGGRQETQYF,TGTGCCAGCAGCTTAGATATGGGGGGCCGCCAGGAGACCCAGTACTTC
.,TRBJ1-1,once,TRBV4-1,CASSQEPTMTEAFF,TGCGCCAGCAGCCAAGAGCCCACGATGACTGAAGCTTTCTTT
TRBD2,TRBJ2-5,many,TRBV7-2,CASSDGLAGRETQYF,TGTGCCAGCAGCGACGGACTAGCGGGACGTGAGACCCAGTACTTC
.,TRBJ2-4,few,TRBV27,CASSLRRDGNIQYF,TGTGCCAGCAGTTTAAGGCGGGATGGAAACATTCAGTACTTC
.,TRBJ1-1,few,TRBV5-6,CASSSPGGGAARVSFF,TGTGCCAGCAGCTCGCCCGGGGGGGGGGCGGCGAGGGTCTCTTTCTTT
.,TRBJ2-2,.,TRBV27,CASSSRDQGTGELFF,TGTGCCAGCAGTTCCCGGGACCAAGGGACCGGGGAGCTGTTTTTT
TRBD2,TRBJ2-2,few,TRBV15,CATSSEYGTSGPGELFF,TGTGCCACCAGCAGCGAGTACGGGACTAGCGGCCCCGGGGAGCTGTTTTTT
.,TRBJ2-1,.,TRBV9,CASSPQLMSGDEQFF,TGTGCCAGCAGCCCCCAGCTCATGAGCGGCGATGAGCAGTTCTTC
.,TRBJ2-4,.,TRBV7-6,CASRTGAGNIQYF,TGTGCCAGCAGAACGGGGGCCGGGAACATTCAGTACTTC
.,TRBJ1-1,.,TRBV18,CASSPIGGNTEAFF,TGTGCCAGCTCACCAATAGGAGGGAACACTGAAGCTTTCTTT
TRBD2,TRBJ2-1,.,TRBV7-2,CASSKYVGRGRAWNEQFF,TGTGCCAGCAGCAAATACGTCGGTCGCGGGAGGGCGTGGAATGAGCAGTTCTTC
TRBD1,TRBJ2-5,few,TRBV7-9,CASSFPTGMETQYF,TGTGCCAGCAGCTTTCCGACAGGGATGGAGACCCAGTACTTC